The clone carrying this TCR beta chain was found many times. Antigen unknown. This record comes from a study of T-cell reconstitution after alpha-beta-depleted transplantation in children. Study outcomes and limitations: Diversity and T-cell counts at one year after transplant derived mostly from new T cells. It was reported that alpha-beta T cells came from several hundred expanded graft clones (about two months after transplant).

TCRbeta library preparation incorporated unique molecular identifiers. Using its own MiXCR run on the PCR reads, TCRdb lists one record per CDR3 protein. The data contain approximately 500,000 distinct CDR3 sequences, under 12% of them singletons. The CDR3 is made up of 15 amino acids. This TCR was sampled from a child aged 2 to 10 with inherited bone marrow failure, due to receive a stem cell transplant. This specimen was PBMCs, taken before TCRalphabeta/CD19-depleted stem cell transplant. The chain is built from TRBV21-1 and TRBJ2-7; TRBD2 was called by the table and not checked on the DNA. TRBV21-1 is a recognized pseudogene. The DNA for the CDR3 is TGTGCCAGCAGCAAGAGACTAGTTCTAGGGAGCGAGCAGTACTTC. It encodes CASSKRLVLGSEQYF.